The next 26 T cell receptor beta chains were all read from a single sample in a study of T-cell reconstitution after alpha-beta-depleted transplantation in children. Library preparation (for TCRbeta) was performed with unique molecular identifiers. TCRdb reprocessed the PCR reads with MiXCR, giving one entry per CDR3 protein. Of about 500,000 distinct CDR3 sequences in the sample, less than 35% were seen once. This sample comprised PBMCs from the stem cell graft donor, obtained from the stem cell graft. These receptors were obtained from a human donor who donated a stem cell graft to a child with aplastic anemia.

The chain couples TRBV30 to TRBJ1-1, with 7 bases lining up with TRBD1. This CDR3 has 16 residues. The V and J ends lost 4 bases and 0 bases, in that order; junction bases with no gene match: 11. Germline V gene lookup returns CDR1 GTSNPN and CDR2 SVGIG (reference sequence). CDR3 sequence (DNA): TGTGCCTGGACCTCCTGGACAGGAGAAATGAACACTGAAGCTTTCTTT. It specifies CAWTSWTGEMNTEAFF.

This clonotype was observed a handful of times. J is TRBJ2-7 and V is TRBV20-1; 12 bases agree with TRBD2. V gave up 2 bases and J gave up 1 base; unmatched junction bases: 18. The CDR3 is 20 residues long. The germline CDR1 and CDR2 sequences are DFQATT and SNEGSKA (reference sequence). CDR3 sequence (DNA): TGCAGTGCTAGACCGACTAGCGGGAGAATCTGGGGGGATTGGTCCTACGAGCAGTACTTC. This codes for CSARPTSGRIWGDWSYEQYF.

J is TRBJ1-1 and V is TRBV4-2; D gene ambiguous. The V end was cut by 3 bases, the J end by 1 base, with 12 bases between. Germline V lookup: CDR1 LGHNA, CDR2 YNFKEQ. This CDR3 comprises 15 residues. In DNA, the CDR3 is TGTGCCAGCAGCCAGACTTCGGCAGCGAACACTGAAGCTTTCTTT. This encodes CASSQTSAANTEAFF.

The chain employs TRBV20-1 and TRBJ1-2, with no clear D. This CDR3 comprises 15 residues. CDR1 and CDR2 (germline): DFQATT, SNEGSKA (reference sequence). V lost 0 bases and J lost 4, with 15 bases in between. CDR3 region: CSARDPRGGSYGYTF. The DNA of the CDR3 is TGCAGTGCTAGAGATCCCCGGGGAGGTAGCTATGGCTACACCTTC.

The gene calls are TRBV20-1 and TRBJ2-1; possible D gene TRBD1, 6 bases. CDR3 length: 14 residues. Deletions cut 3 bases from V and 4 bases from J, with 13 bases between. Germline V gives CDR1 DFQATT, CDR2 SNEGSKA (reference sequence). CDR3 sequence (DNA): TGCAGTGCTAGGGAGTCTACAGGGTACAATGAGCAGTTCTTC. This codes for CSARESTGYNEQFF.

The V and J genes are TRBV11-2 and TRBJ1-4, with 9 bases matching TRBD1. V shed 6 bases and J 2 bases; nucleotides not matched to a gene: 13. The CDR3 extends over 18 amino acids. CDR1 and CDR2 from the germline V gene are SGHAT and FQNNGV. The CDR3 DNA reads TGTGCCAGCAGTCCAGGGACAGGGTTATGGTTGACTAATGAAAAACTGTTTTTT. Translated, it gives CASSPGTGLWLTNEKLFF.

The chain uses TRBV12-3 or TRBV12-4 and TRBJ2-2; no definite D call. The CDR3 has 16 residues. The V end lost 4 bases, the J end lost 0 bases, and 12 bases lay between the germline ends. The CDR3 coding sequence is TGTGCCAGCAGTTCTCGATCGGGCGCGAACACCGGGGAGCTGTTTTTT. It translates to CASSSRSGANTGELFF.

This clonotype was seen a few times. J is TRBJ2-7 and V is TRBV5-1; D gene uncertain. Germline CDR1 SGHRS, CDR2 YFSETQ. Trimming removed 0 bases from V and 5 bases from J, with 6 bases in between. The CDR3 sequence is 12 residues long. The CDR3 is CASSLGQDEQYF. The CDR3 DNA follows: TGCGCCAGCAGCTTGGGGCAGGACGAGCAGTACTTC.

This clonotype was found a few times. J is TRBJ2-1 and V is TRBV12-3 or TRBV12-4; 7 bases align to TRBD2. The CDR3 is 14 residues long. With V trimmed by 7 bases and J by 6 bases, 9 bases remained unmatched. CDR3 sequence (DNA): TGTGCCAGCAATGTGGGCGGGAGATTCAATGAGCAGTTCTTC. Encoded protein: CASNVGGRFNEQFF.

Remarks on this clonotype: A junction boundary mismatches the germline segment, possibly from a read error. The chain links TRBV7-2 to TRBJ2-5; tentatively, D is TRBD2 (5 bases). The CDR3 sequence is 16 residues long. In germline, CDR1 is SGHTA, CDR2 FQGNSA. CDR3 in amino acids: CSSSLDGPLLSGTQYF. The CDR3 DNA follows: TGTTCCAGCAGCTTAGACGGACCACTTTTGAGCGGGACCCAGTACTTC.

This clonotype was seen a few times. The chain combines TRBV4-2 with TRBJ2-1; the match to TRBD2 covers 7 bases. The germline CDR1 and CDR2 sequences are LGHNA and YNFKEQ. With V trimmed by 2 bases and J by 4 bases, 8 bases remained unmatched. The CDR3 covers 16 residues. DNA for the CDR3: TGTGCCAGCAGCCAACACCGGGACTACACTTACAATGAGCAGTTCTTC. It specifies CASSQHRDYTYNEQFF.

The V call is TRBV6-6, the J call TRBJ2-7, with a weak D call TRBD2 (6 bases). V shed 6 bases and J shed 2 bases, with 11 bases lying between them. Germline V gives CDR1 MNHNY, CDR2 SVGAGI (reference sequence). CDR3 length equals 13 residues. The CDR3 sequence is CASSGGGTYEQYF. The CDR3 nucleotides read TGTGCCAGCAGCGGCGGAGGGACCTACGAGCAGTACTTC.

This clonotype was detected ten times or more. The V gene is TRBV7-2, the J gene TRBJ1-1; 10 bases match TRBD1. The CDR3 is 15 amino acids. From germline, CDR1 is SGHTA and CDR2 FQGNSA. Trimming at V came to 5 bases and at J to 5 bases, leaving 8 bases not matched to a gene. CDR3 nucleotides: TGTGCCAGCAGCCCCTTGGGACAGGGGAGAACTGAAGCTTTCTTT. Translating gives CASSPLGQGRTEAFF.

The chain has TRBV4-3 and TRBJ2-3; 10 bases fit TRBD2. Germline trimming cut 4 bases from V and 0 bases from J; bases unmatched to any gene: 16. CDR1 and CDR2 (germline): LGHNA, YSLEER. This CDR3 region has 20 residues. The CDR3 DNA reads as TGCGCCAGCAGCCCCCGTCCTGCGACTAGCGGGCGTTCTAGCACAGATACGCAGTATTTT. Its translation is CASSPRPATSGRSSTDTQYF.

The chain has TRBV5-1 and TRBJ2-1; D not certain. Trimming pared 4 bases from V and 4 bases from J, leaving 18 bases between. Germline loops: CDR1 SGHRS, CDR2 YFSETQ. There are 16 residues in the CDR3. CDR3 amino acids: CASSTGVQRAYNEQFF. DNA of the CDR3: TGCGCCAGCAGCACTGGCGTACAGCGAGCATACAATGAGCAGTTCTTC.

This clonotype was seen more than once but under ten times. The chain joins TRBV29-1 to TRBJ2-7; maybe TRBD1 (7 bases). Looked up from germline, CDR1 is SQVTM and CDR2 is ANQGSEA. There are 11 residues in the CDR3. With 6 bases removed from V and 6 bases from J, the gap between germline ends came to 12 bases. In nucleotides, the CDR3 is TGCAGCGTGAACAGGGGAGGCGAGCAGTACGTC. It encodes CSVNRGGEQYV.

The chain couples TRBV19 to TRBJ1-1; weak D call: TRBD1 (5 bases). Germline CDR1 reads LNHDA; CDR2 reads SQIVND (reference sequence). CDR3 size: 14 residues. V was pared by 6 bases and J by 4 bases, with 15 bases between. The CDR3 loop reads CASRLGVGITEAFF. CDR3 coding DNA: TGTGCCAGTAGATTGGGGGTAGGGATCACTGAAGCTTTCTTT.

V gene TRBV28 combines with J gene TRBJ1-1, with D possibly being TRBD1 (5 bases). The CDR3 is 14 amino acids. V lost 3 bases, J lost 2 bases, and 10 bases lay in between. The germline gives CDR1 MDHEN, CDR2 SYDVKM. CDR3 region: CASSFLGGNTEAFF. Here the CDR3 DNA reads TGTGCCAGCAGTTTCCTGGGGGGAAACACTGAAGCTTTCTTT.

V gene TRBV18 combines with J gene TRBJ1-1; no definite D call. The V and J ends lost 1 base and 4 bases respectively, with 10 bases between them. The CDR3 length is 14 residues. CDR1 is KGHSH, CDR2 LQKENI, per germline. The CDR3 sequence is CASSPQGGLTEAFF. Written as DNA, the CDR3 is TGTGCCAGCTCACCACAGGGAGGTCTCACTGAAGCTTTCTTT.

This clonotype came up a few times. The V call is TRBV20-1, the J call TRBJ1-5, with a possible D match to TRBD1 (5 bases). The V end lost 1 base, the J end lost 0 bases, and 10 bases lay between the germline ends. The germline V gene has CDR1 DFQATT and CDR2 SNEGSKA (reference sequence). The CDR3 has 15 residues. The CDR3 protein is CSARGGSDSNQPQHF. In nucleotides, the CDR3 is TGCAGTGCTAGAGGGGGCTCTGATAGCAATCAGCCCCAGCATTTT.

The chain couples TRBV12-5 to TRBJ2-7; D may be TRBD1 or TRBD2 (5 bases each). The length of the CDR3 is 13 residues. V lost 6 bases and J 6 bases, leaving 15 bases between the germline ends. From germline, CDR1 is LGHNT and CDR2 FRNRAP. Here the CDR3 reads CASGKEPGSEQYF. The CDR3 nucleotides read TGTGCTAGTGGAAAGGAACCAGGGAGCGAGCAGTACTTC.

J is TRBJ2-3 and V is TRBV6-1; TRBD1 might be the D (5 bases). V dropped 7 bases and J dropped 2 bases, with 13 bases sitting between them. The CDR3 is made up of 14 amino acids. Germline assignment: CDR1 MNHNS and CDR2 SASEGT. The CDR3 bases are TGTGCCAGCAAGGGGCGTCCGCCCACAGATACGCAGTATTTT. Encoded protein: CASKGRPPTDTQYF.

V usage is TRBV20-1 and J usage is TRBJ1-1, with 10 bases that match TRBD1. This CDR3 has 13 amino acids. The germline CDR1 and CDR2 sequences are DFQATT and SNEGSKA (reference sequence). J lost 1 base, V lost 6 bases, and 2 bases had no gene match. Written as DNA, the CDR3 is TGCAGTGCCGGGACAGGGGCGAACACTGAAGCTTTCTTT. This sequence encodes CSAGTGANTEAFF.

This clonotype was seen more than once but under ten times. The V call is TRBV7-2, the J call TRBJ1-1, with 7 bases lining up with TRBD1. V was pared by 4 bases and J by 0 bases, with 5 bases of the junction left unmatched. The length of the CDR3 is 15 residues. The germline V gene encodes CDR1 SGHTA and CDR2 FQGNSA. DNA for the CDR3: TGTGCCAGCAGCTGGGACAGCTTGATGAACACTGAAGCTTTCTTT. Protein sequence: CASSWDSLMNTEAFF. Full variable domain (missing parts from reference TRBV7-2 and TRBJ1-1): GAGVSQSPSNKVTEKGKDVELRCDPISGHTALYWYRQSLGQGLEFLIYFQGNSAPDKSGLPSDRFSAERTGGSVSTLTIQRTQQEDSAVYLCASSWDSLMNTEAFFGQGTRLTVV.

The table lists this clonotype with a few counts. This chain uses TRBV18 with TRBJ2-1; D possibly matches TRBD1 or TRBD2 (5 bases each). V lost 3 bases and J lost 5, with 11 bases in between. Germline CDR1 reads KGHSH; CDR2 reads LQKENI. This CDR3 comprises 14 residues. The CDR3 region is CASSPRTGHNEQFF. The CDR3 DNA sequence: TGTGCCAGCTCACCTCGTACGGGGCACAATGAGCAGTTCTTC.

The gene calls are TRBV11-1 and TRBJ2-1; TRBD2 matches 9 bases. Per germline, CDR1 SGHAT and CDR2 FQDESV (reference sequence). Losses at the gene ends were 2 bases for V and 5 bases for J; bases not matched to a gene: 13. The CDR3 loop spans 18 amino acids. CDR3 in DNA: TGTGCCAGCAGCTTATCTTTGGCTAGCGGGACCCTAGACAATGAGCAGTTCTTC. It encodes CASSLSLASGTLDNEQFF.